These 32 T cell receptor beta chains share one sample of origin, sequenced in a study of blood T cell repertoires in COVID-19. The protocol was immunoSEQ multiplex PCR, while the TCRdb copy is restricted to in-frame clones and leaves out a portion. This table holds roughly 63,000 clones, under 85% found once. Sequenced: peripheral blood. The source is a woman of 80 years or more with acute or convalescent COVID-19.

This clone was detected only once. The CDR3 bases are TGTGCCAGCAGCCTGGGGGCCGGGACAGGCTCTAACTATGGCTACACCTTC. Its protein product is CASSLGAGTGSNYGYTF. This chain connects TRBV7-9 to TRBJ1-2, with 8 bases aligning to TRBD1. The CDR3 has 17 residues. V trimming: 5 bases; J trimming: 0 bases; junction bases outside the gene matches: 11. In germline, CDR1 is SEHNR, CDR2 FQNEAQ (reference sequence).

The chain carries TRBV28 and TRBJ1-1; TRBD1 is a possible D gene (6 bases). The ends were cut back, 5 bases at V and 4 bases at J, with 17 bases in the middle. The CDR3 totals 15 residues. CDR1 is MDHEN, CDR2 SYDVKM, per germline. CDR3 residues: CASSGNGQPSTEAFF. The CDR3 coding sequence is TGTGCCAGCAGTGGGAATGGACAGCCTTCCACTGAAGCTTTCTTT.

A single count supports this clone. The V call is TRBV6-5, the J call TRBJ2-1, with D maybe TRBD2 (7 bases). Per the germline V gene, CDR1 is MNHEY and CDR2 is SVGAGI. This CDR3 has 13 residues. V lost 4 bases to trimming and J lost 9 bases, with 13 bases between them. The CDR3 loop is CASSSGASGEQFF. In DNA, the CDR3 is TGTGCCAGCAGTTCAGGGGCTAGCGGTGAGCAGTTCTTC.

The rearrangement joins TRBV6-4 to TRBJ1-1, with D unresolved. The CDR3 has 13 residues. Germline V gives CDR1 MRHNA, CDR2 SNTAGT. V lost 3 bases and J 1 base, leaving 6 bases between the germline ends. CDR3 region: CASSEQSNTEAFF. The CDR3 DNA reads TGTGCCAGCAGTGAACAATCGAACACTGAAGCTTTCTTT.

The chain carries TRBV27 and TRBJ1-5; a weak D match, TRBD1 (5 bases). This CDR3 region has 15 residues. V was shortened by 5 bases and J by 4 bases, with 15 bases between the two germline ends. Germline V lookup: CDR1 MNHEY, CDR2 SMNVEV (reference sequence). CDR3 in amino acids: CASSVSGGWNQPQHF. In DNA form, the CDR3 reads TGTGCCAGCAGTGTGTCCGGGGGTTGGAATCAGCCCCAGCATTTT.

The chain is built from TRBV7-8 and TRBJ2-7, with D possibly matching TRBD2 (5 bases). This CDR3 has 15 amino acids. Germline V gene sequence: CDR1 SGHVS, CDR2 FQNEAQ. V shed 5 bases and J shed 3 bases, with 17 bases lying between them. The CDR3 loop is CASSRELVGIYEQYF. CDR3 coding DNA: TGTGCCAGCAGCCGAGAACTAGTCGGTATCTACGAGCAGTACTTC.

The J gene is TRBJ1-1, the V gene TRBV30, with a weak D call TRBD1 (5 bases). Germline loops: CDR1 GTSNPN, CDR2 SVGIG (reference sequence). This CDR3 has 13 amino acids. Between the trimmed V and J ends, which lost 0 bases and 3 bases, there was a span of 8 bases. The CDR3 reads CAWSVQGDTEAFF. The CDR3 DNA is TGTGCCTGGAGTGTCCAAGGGGACACTGAAGCTTTCTTT.

The CDR3 is CASRTGGAGNSPLHF. The CDR3 bases are TGTGCCAGTAGAACCGGCGGGGCGGGGAATTCACCCCTCCACTTT. The chain employs TRBV19 and TRBJ1-6, with D perhaps TRBD1 (5 bases). This CDR3 is 15 amino acids long. Looked up from germline, CDR1 is LNHDA and CDR2 is SQIVND (reference sequence). Trimming pared 6 bases from V and 7 bases from J, leaving 16 bases between.

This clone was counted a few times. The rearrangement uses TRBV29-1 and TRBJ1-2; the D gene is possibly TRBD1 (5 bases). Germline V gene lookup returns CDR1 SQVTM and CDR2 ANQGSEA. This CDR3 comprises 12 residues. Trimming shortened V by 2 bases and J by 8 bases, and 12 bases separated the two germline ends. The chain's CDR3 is CSVETGIGGYTF. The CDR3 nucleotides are TGCAGCGTTGAAACAGGAATAGGGGGCTACACCTTC.

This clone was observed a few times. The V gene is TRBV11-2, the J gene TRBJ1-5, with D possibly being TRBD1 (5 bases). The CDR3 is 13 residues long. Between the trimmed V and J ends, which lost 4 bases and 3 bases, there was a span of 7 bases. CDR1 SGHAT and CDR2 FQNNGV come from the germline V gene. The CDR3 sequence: CASSWDSNQPQHF. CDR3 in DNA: TGTGCCAGCAGCTGGGACTCCAATCAGCCCCAGCATTTT.

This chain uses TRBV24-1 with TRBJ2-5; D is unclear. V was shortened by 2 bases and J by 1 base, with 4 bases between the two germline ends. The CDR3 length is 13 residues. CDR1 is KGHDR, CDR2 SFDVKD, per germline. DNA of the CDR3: TGTGCCACCAGTGATTCCTTCCAAGAGACCCAGTACTTC. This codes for CATSDSFQETQYF.

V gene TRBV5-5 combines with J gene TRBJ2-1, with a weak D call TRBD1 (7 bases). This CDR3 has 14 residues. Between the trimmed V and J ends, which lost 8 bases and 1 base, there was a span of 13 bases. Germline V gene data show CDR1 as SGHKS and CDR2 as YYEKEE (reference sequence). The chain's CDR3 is CASTSGGSYNEQFF. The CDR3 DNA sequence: TGTGCCAGTACTTCAGGGGGGTCCTACAATGAGCAGTTCTTC.

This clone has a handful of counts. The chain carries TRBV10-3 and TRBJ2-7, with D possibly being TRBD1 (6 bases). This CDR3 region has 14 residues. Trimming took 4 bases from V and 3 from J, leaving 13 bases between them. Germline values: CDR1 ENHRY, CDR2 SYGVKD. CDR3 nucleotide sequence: TGTGCCATCAGTGGGACAGATAGATACTACGAGCAGTACTTC. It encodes CAISGTDRYYEQYF.

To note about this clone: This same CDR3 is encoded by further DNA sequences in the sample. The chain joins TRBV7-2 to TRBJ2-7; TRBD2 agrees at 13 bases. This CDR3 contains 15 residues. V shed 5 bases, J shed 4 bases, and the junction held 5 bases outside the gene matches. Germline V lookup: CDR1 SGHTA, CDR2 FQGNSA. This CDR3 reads CASSPRLAGGYEQYF. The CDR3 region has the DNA TGTGCCAGCAGCCCTAGACTAGCGGGAGGTTACGAGCAGTACTTC. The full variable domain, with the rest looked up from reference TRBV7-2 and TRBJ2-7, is GAGVSQSPSNKVTEKGKDVELRCDPISGHTALYWYRQSLGQGLEFLIYFQGNSAPDKSGLPSDRFSAERTGGSVSTLTIQRTQQEDSAVYLCASSPRLAGGYEQYFGPGTRLTVT.

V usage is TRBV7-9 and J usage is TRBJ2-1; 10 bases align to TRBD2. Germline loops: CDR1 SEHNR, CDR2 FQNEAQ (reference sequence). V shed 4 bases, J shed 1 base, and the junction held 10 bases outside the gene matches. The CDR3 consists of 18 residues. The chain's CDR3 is CASSSRTQAGGSYNEQFF. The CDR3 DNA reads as TGTGCCAGCAGCTCCAGGACTCAAGCGGGAGGGTCCTACAATGAGCAGTTCTTC.

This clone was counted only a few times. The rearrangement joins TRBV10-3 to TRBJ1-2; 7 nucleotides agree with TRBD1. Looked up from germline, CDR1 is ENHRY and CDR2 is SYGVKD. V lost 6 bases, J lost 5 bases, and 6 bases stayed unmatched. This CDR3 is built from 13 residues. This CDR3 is CAISPDRAYGYTF. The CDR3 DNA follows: TGTGCCATCAGCCCAGACAGGGCTTATGGCTACACCTTC.

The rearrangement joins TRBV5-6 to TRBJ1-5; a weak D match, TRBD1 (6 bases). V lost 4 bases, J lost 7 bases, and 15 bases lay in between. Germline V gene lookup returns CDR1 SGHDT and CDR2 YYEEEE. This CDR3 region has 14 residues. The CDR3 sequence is CASSPAGGRQPQHF. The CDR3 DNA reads TGTGCCAGCAGCCCGGCGGGGGGCCGACAGCCCCAGCATTTT.

For the CDR3, the DNA is TGTGCCAGCACTAGAACGATCACAGATACGCAGTATTTT. Translating it yields CASTRTITDTQYF. The J gene is TRBJ2-3, the V gene TRBV6-5; unclear D gene. V lost 7 bases and J lost 2, with 10 bases in between. This CDR3 has 13 residues. Germline-derived CDR1 and CDR2 are MNHEY and SVGAGI.

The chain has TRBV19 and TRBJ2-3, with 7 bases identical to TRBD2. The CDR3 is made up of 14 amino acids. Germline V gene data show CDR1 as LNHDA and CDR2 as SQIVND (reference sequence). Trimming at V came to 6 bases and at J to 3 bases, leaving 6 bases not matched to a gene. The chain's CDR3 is CASRRTSATDTQYF. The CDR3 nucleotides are TGTGCCAGTAGGCGGACTAGTGCGACAGATACGCAGTATTTT.

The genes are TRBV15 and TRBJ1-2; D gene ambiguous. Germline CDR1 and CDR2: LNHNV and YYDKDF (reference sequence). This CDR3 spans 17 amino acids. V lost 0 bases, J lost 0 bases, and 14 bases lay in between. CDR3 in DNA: TGTGCCACCAGCAGAGATACGGGTCCCGCAGCTAACTATGGCTACACCTTC. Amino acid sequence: CATSRDTGPAANYGYTF.

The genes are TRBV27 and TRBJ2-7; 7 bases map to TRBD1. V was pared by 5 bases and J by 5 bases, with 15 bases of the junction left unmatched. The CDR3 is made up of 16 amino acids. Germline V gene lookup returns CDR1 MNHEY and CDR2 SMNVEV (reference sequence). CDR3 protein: CASSPRNRGFSDEQYF. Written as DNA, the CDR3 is TGTGCCAGCAGTCCCCGAAACAGGGGATTTAGCGACGAGCAGTACTTC.

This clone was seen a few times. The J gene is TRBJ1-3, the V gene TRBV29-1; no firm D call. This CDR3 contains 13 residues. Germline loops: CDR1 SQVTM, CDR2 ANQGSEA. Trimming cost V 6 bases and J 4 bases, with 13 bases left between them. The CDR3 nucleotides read TGCAGCGTAACCCGAGCTTTGGGAAACACCATATATTTT. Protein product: CSVTRALGNTIYF.

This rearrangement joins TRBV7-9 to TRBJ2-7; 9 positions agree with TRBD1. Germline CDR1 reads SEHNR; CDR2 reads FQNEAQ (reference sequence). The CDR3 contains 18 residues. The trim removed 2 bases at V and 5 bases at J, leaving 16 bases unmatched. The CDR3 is CASSLRVIGPGTGNEQYF. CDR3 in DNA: TGTGCCAGCAGCTTACGAGTCATCGGTCCCGGGACAGGGAACGAGCAGTACTTC.

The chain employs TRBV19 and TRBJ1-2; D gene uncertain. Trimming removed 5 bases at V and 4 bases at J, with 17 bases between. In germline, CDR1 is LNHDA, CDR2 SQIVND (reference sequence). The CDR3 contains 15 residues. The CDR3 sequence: CASSPGAGIGYGYTF. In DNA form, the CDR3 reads TGTGCCAGTAGTCCCGGAGCGGGGATTGGCTATGGCTACACCTTC.

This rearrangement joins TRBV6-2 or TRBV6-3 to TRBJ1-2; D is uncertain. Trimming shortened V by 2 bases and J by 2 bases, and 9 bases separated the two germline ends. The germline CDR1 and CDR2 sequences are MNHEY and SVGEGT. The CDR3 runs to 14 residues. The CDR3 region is CASSYTTGNYGYTF. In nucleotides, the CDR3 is TGTGCCAGCAGTTACACGACGGGAAACTATGGCTACACCTTC.

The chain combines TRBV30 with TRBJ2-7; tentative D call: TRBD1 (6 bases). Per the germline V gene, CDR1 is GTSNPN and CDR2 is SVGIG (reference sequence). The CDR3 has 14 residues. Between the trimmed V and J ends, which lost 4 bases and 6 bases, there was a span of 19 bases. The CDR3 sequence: CAWNRVAADIEQYF. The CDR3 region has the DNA TGTGCCTGGAACAGGGTGGCCGCCGACATCGAGCAGTACTTC.

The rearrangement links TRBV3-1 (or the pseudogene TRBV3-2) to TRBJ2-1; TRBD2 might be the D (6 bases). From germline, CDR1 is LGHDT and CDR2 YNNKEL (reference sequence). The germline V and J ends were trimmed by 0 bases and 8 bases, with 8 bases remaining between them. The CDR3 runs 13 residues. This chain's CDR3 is CASSQDREHEQFF. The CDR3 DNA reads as TGTGCCAGCAGCCAAGATCGGGAGCATGAGCAGTTCTTC.

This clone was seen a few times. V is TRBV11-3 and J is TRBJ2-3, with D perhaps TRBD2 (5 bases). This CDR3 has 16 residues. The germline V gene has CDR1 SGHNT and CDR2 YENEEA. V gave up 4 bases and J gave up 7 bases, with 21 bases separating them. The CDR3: CASSSRSGLGMNTQYF. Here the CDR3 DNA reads TGTGCCAGCAGCTCCCGAAGTGGACTCGGCATGAATACGCAGTATTTT.

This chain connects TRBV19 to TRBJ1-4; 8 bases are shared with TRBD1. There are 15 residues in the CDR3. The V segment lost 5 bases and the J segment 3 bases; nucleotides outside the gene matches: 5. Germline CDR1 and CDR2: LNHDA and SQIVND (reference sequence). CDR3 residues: CASSSQQGANEKLFF. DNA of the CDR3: TGTGCCAGTAGTTCCCAACAGGGGGCTAATGAAAAACTGTTTTTT.

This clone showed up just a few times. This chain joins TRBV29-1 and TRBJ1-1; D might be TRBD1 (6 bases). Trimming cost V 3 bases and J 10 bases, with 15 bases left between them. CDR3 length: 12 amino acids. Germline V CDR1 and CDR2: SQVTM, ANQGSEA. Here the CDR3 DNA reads TGCAGCGTTGAGACAGGAGCCACGGGAGCTTTCTTT. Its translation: CSVETGATGAFF.

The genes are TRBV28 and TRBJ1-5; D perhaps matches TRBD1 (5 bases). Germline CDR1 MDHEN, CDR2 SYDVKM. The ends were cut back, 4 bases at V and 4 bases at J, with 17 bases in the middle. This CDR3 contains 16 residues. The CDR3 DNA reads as TGTGCCAGCAGTTCATTGCAGGGTTTCAAGAATCAGCCCCAGCATTTT. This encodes CASSSLQGFKNQPQHF.

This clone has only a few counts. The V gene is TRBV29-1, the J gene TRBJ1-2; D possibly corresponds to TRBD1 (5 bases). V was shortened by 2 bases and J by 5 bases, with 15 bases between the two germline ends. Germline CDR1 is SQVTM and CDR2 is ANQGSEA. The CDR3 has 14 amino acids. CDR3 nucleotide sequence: TGCAGCGTTGAAAGCAGGGCCCCTAGTTATGGCTACACCTTC. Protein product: CSVESRAPSYGYTF.